The rows below give T cell receptor beta chains drawn from one sample of a study of blood T cell repertoires in COVID-19. Libraries were prepared by immunoSEQ multiplex PCR; TCRdb keeps only in-frame clonotypes and omits some of them. The table shows roughly 300,000 clones, with about 92% occurring only once. The material sequenced was PBMCs or T cells enriched from blood (not recorded which). Receptors originate from a woman younger than 45 who had recovered from COVID-19. CDR3s include the opening cysteine and the closing phenylalanine or tryptophan. Each record gives: V gene, J gene, D gene, CDR3 protein, CDR3 DNA. The D gene is left open where the match is weak.

v_gene: TRBV6-5; j_gene: TRBJ2-5; d_gene: TRBD1; CDR3aa: CASSYSSTGAMSQYF; CDR3nt: TGTGCCAGCAGTTACTCGAGTACAGGGGCCATGTCCCAGTACTTC
v_gene: TRBV3-1/TRBV3-2; j_gene: TRBJ2-3; d_gene: TRBD2; CDR3aa: CASSQDLATSGGTTDTQYF; CDR3nt: TGTGCCAGCAGCCAAGATCTTGCGACTAGCGGGGGGACCACAGATACGCAGTATTTT
v_gene: TRBV4-2; j_gene: TRBJ2-7; d_gene: NA; CDR3aa: CASSQDTPYEQYF; CDR3nt: TGTGCCAGCAGCCAAGACACACCCTACGAGCAGTACTTC
v_gene: TRBV18; j_gene: TRBJ1-3; d_gene: NA; CDR3aa: CASSPGWIRGGTIYF; CDR3nt: TGTGCCAGCTCACCAGGATGGATTCGAGGGGGCACCATATATTTT
v_gene: TRBV7-2; j_gene: TRBJ2-7; d_gene: NA; CDR3aa: CASRFGHEISYEQYF; CDR3nt: TGTGCCAGCAGGTTTGGACACGAGATCTCCTACGAGCAGTACTTC
v_gene: TRBV28; j_gene: TRBJ1-6; d_gene: TRBD1; CDR3aa: CASNIGTGEINPYNSPLHF; CDR3nt: TGTGCCAGCAATATTGGGACAGGGGAAATCAATCCATATAATTCACCCCTCCACTTT
v_gene: TRBV7-3; j_gene: TRBJ2-2; d_gene: TRBD1; CDR3aa: CASKLQGARDPGELFF; CDR3nt: TGTGCCAGCAAATTACAGGGGGCAAGGGACCCCGGGGAGCTGTTTTTT
v_gene: TRBV7-6; j_gene: TRBJ2-3; d_gene: TRBD1; CDR3aa: CASSPQGVNTDTQYF; CDR3nt: TGTGCCAGCAGCCCGCAGGGGGTTAACACAGATACGCAGTATTTT
v_gene: TRBV7-2; j_gene: TRBJ1-2; d_gene: TRBD1; CDR3aa: CASSSDRVSGYTF; CDR3nt: TGTGCCAGCAGCAGCGACAGGGTCAGTGGCTACACCTTC
v_gene: TRBV7-9; j_gene: TRBJ2-4; d_gene: NA; CDR3aa: CASSLDPGNAKNIQYF; CDR3nt: TGTGCCAGCAGCTTAGACCCGGGTAACGCCAAAAACATTCAGTACTTC
v_gene: TRBV19; j_gene: TRBJ1-1; d_gene: TRBD1; CDR3aa: CASRRQGAAEAFF; CDR3nt: TGTGCCAGTAGACGACAGGGGGCCGCTGAAGCTTTCTTT